Listed here are 14 T cell receptor beta chains from one sample, sequenced in a study of T cells in Graves' hyperthyroidism and ophthalmopathy (dated by TCRdb to between 2018 and 2021). The protocol used for the library was multiplex PCR. Sequencer: Illumina HiSeq 2000. The TCR beta CDR3 regions were amplified from the RNA transcripts. A first-round RT-PCR of the TCR CDR3 used the HTBI primer set with the Qiagen OneStep RT-PCR kit. The raw public reads went through TCRdb reprocessing: fastp at Q25, MiXCR clone calling, in-frame beta chains kept. Rows are combined by CDR3 protein, so each entry shows the most common genes and DNA. The sample table records 530,000 or so distinct CDR3 sequences; roughly 17% of these occur just once. Approximately 15% of the sample rests with the top ten. The sequencing input was blood. The receptor source for this set is a woman between 18 and 29 years old with Graves' ophthalmopathy.

This clonotype came up many times. This chain links TRBV20-1 with TRBJ2-1; 7 bases are a match to TRBD2. Trimming at V came to 4 bases and at J to 5 bases, leaving 11 bases not matched to a gene. Germline CDR1 reads DFQATT; CDR2 reads SNEGSKA (reference sequence). The CDR3 runs to 15 residues. This CDR3 is CSAKGVRTSHNEQFF. CDR3 nucleotide sequence: TGCAGTGCTAAGGGCGTCAGGACTAGTCACAATGAGCAGTTCTTC.

There are a few counts of this clonotype. The J gene is TRBJ2-2, the V gene TRBV7-8; the D gene is possibly TRBD1 (5 bases). The V gene lost 7 bases and the J gene lost 4 bases, with 22 bases spanning the gap. CDR1 SGHVS and CDR2 FQNEAQ come from the germline V gene. This CDR3 region has 17 residues. The DNA of the CDR3 is TGTGCCAGCATCCCGACGAGGTACAGGTCTGGCACCGGGGAGCTGTTTTTT. This encodes CASIPTRYRSGTGELFF. The whole variable domain, filled in from reference TRBV7-8 and TRBJ2-2, reads GAGVSQSPRYKVAKRGQDVALRCDPISGHVSLFWYQQALGQGPEFLTYFQNEAQLDKSGLPSDRFFAERPEGSVSTLKIQRTQQEDSAVYLCASIPTRYRSGTGELFFGEGSRLTVL.

This clonotype was picked up a small number of times. The V gene is TRBV5-8, the J gene TRBJ2-7; D gene uncertain. This CDR3 is built from 14 residues. V was clipped by 3 bases and J by 4 bases, with 14 bases between them. Germline CDR1 SGHTS, CDR2 YDEGEE. CDR3 in amino acids: CASSSRDGRYEQYF. The DNA of the CDR3 is TGTGCCAGCAGCTCGCGCGACGGCCGTTACGAGCAGTACTTC.

This clonotype was detected many times. J is TRBJ2-3 and V is TRBV7-9, with D perhaps matching TRBD2 (6 bases). The V and J ends lost 4 bases and 6 bases respectively, with 17 bases between them. CDR3 size: 15 residues. Germline-derived CDR1 and CDR2 are SEHNR and FQNEAQ (reference sequence). DNA of the CDR3: TGTGCCAGCAGCTCGATGATGGGAGGATCCGATACGCAGTATTTT. It specifies CASSSMMGGSDTQYF.

There are many counts of this clonotype. The chain joins TRBV5-5 to TRBJ2-2, with TRBD1 matching 9 bases. J gave up 1 base and V 4 bases, and 5 bases lay outside the gene matches. In germline, CDR1 is SGHKS, CDR2 YYEKEE (reference sequence). This CDR3 is 16 amino acids long. The CDR3 coding sequence is TGTGCCAGCAGCCCCGGGACAGGGAAGAACACCGGGGAGCTGTTTTTT. Protein sequence: CASSPGTGKNTGELFF.

J is TRBJ2-4 and V is TRBV2; TRBD1 might be the D (6 bases). Germline V gives CDR1 SNHLY, CDR2 FYNNEI. V was clipped by 3 bases and J by 0 bases, with 12 bases between them. The CDR3 covers 16 residues. CDR3 in amino acids: CASSDGQLLAKNIQYF. The CDR3 DNA is TGTGCCAGCAGTGACGGACAGCTACTAGCCAAAAACATTCAGTACTTC.

J is TRBJ2-2 and V is TRBV5-1; no reliable D call. V was pared by 2 bases and J by 7 bases, with 3 bases between. This CDR3 is 11 amino acids long. CDR1 is SGHRS and CDR2 is YFSETQ in the germline V gene. CDR3 residues: CASSFIGELFF. CDR3 coding DNA: TGCGCCAGCAGCTTTATCGGGGAGCTGTTTTTT.

V and J are TRBV18 and TRBJ1-2; D may be TRBD1 (5 bases). Trimming cost V 2 bases and J 3 bases, with 10 bases left between them. The length of the CDR3 is 14 residues. Looked up from germline, CDR1 is KGHSH and CDR2 is LQKENI. CDR3 sequence reads: CASSPTGPDYGYTF. The DNA for the CDR3 is TGTGCCAGCTCACCAACGGGACCGGACTATGGCTACACCTTC.

The V gene is TRBV7-8, the J gene TRBJ2-1; 8 bases map to TRBD1. The germline V gene encodes CDR1 SGHVS and CDR2 FQNEAQ. The CDR3 is made up of 16 amino acids. V lost 6 bases, J lost 5 bases, and 12 bases stayed unmatched. CDR3 amino acids: CASSLYGQGSDNEQFF. CDR3 coding DNA: TGTGCCAGCAGTTTATACGGACAGGGAAGCGACAATGAGCAGTTCTTC.

This clonotype was detected many times. V usage is TRBV4-3 and J usage is TRBJ2-7; TRBD1 aligns across 7 bases. Germline lookup yields CDR1 LGHNA and CDR2 YSLEER. This CDR3 is 15 amino acids long. The J segment lost 2 bases and the V segment lost 0 bases, leaving 4 bases of the junction unmatched. CDR3 loop: CASSQDYRGAYEQYF. The DNA for the CDR3 is TGCGCCAGCAGCCAAGACTACAGGGGTGCCTACGAGCAGTACTTC.

This clonotype was observed at least ten times. The V and J genes are TRBV28 and TRBJ1-5, with D possibly TRBD1 on 5 matching bases. Trimming took 5 bases from V and 0 from J, leaving 26 bases between them. Germline assignment: CDR1 MDHEN and CDR2 SYDVKM. This CDR3 spans 20 amino acids. DNA of the CDR3: TGTGCCAGCAGTCCAGGGAGGTGGCAGCAAACCCTTTATAGCAATCAGCCCCAGCATTTT. Its translation: CASSPGRWQQTLYSNQPQHF.

Worth noting for this clonotype: A much larger clonotype is one base distant, so this may be a read error. The chain combines TRBV12-3 or TRBV12-4 with TRBJ2-7; TRBD2 aligns across 7 bases. Trimming removed 6 bases from V and 6 bases from J; junction bases left unmatched: 5. The CDR3 is made up of 12 amino acids. In DNA, the CDR3 is TGTGCCAGCAGCCCGACTAGCCTCGAGCAGTACTTC. Encoded protein: CASSPTSLEQYF.

As regards this clonotype: Since a much larger clone is just one base distant, this may be a read error. V gene TRBV30 combines with J gene TRBJ2-1, with D perhaps TRBD1 or TRBD2 (5 bases each). From germline, CDR1 is GTSNPN and CDR2 SVGIG (reference sequence). This CDR3 is built from 15 residues. The CDR3 DNA follows: TGTGCCTGGAGTATCGGGACGAGCTCCTACAATGAGCGGTTCTTC. Protein: CAWSIGTSSYNERFF.

There are many counts of this clonotype. This sequence joins TRBV12-3 or TRBV12-4 and TRBJ1-2; 10 nucleotides match TRBD1. The CDR3 consists of 13 residues. V lost 6 bases and J lost 8; bases outside the gene matches: 6. The CDR3 DNA sequence: TGTGCCAGCAGGGCCGGGACAGGGGCCGGCTACACCTTC. Translating gives CASRAGTGAGYTF.